The source of this T cell receptor (beta chain) is a study of T cell responses to AZD1222 COVID-19 vaccine. General observations from the study: Sampled repertoires all dated from after the peak T cell response. With two AZD1222 doses given, Spike-specific TCR breadth and depth both rose. Donors were mostly white British, more females; clonal diversity possibly underestimated.

Generated by immunoSEQ multiplex PCR, the TCRdb table keeps only in-frame clones and is missing some. The data hold approximately 110,000 clones, with roughly 85% observed a single time. The sample holds one count of this clone. Its antigen is not identified. The input for sequencing was peripheral blood, taken 28 days after the second AZD1222 dose. The receptor was isolated from an adult who received the AZD1222 COVID-19 vaccine.

CDR3 protein: CAWINFVGTGELFF. CDR3 coding DNA: TGTGCCTGGATCAATTTTGTGGGAACCGGGGAGCTGTTTTTT. The chain carries TRBV30 and TRBJ2-2; D unresolved. This CDR3 comprises 14 residues. Per the germline V gene, CDR1 is GTSNPN and CDR2 is SVGIG (reference sequence). Trimming stripped 4 bases from V and 5 bases from J, with 14 bases between.